Shown below are 16 T cell receptor beta chains from a single sample sequenced in a study of blood T cell repertoires in COVID-19. Data came from immunoSEQ multiplex PCR; TCRdb stores just in-frame clones and leaves some out. The sample yields 100,000 to 150,000 clones, about 89% seen once. The specimen was peripheral blood. These receptor sequences come from a woman in her seventies with COVID-19, enrolled during active disease.

The V and J genes are TRBV24-1 and TRBJ2-1; D perhaps matches TRBD1 (6 bases). From germline, CDR1 is KGHDR and CDR2 SFDVKD. The CDR3 has 17 residues. Trimming removed 0 bases at V and 10 bases at J, with 21 bases between. CDR3 residues: CATSDLDPTGGPREQFF. The CDR3 DNA follows: TGTGCCACCAGTGATTTGGATCCGACAGGAGGCCCCAGGGAGCAGTTCTTC.

The chain is built from TRBV19 and TRBJ1-6; D call uncertain. The CDR3 covers 15 residues. Trimming removed 6 bases from V and 7 bases from J, with 16 bases in between. Germline V gene lookup returns CDR1 LNHDA and CDR2 SQIVND (reference sequence). The CDR3, as DNA: TGTGCCAGTAGGATCGGCGGGGTGGACAATTCACCCCTCCACTTT. It translates to CASRIGGVDNSPLHF.

V usage is TRBV5-1 and J usage is TRBJ2-2, with D possibly being TRBD2 (5 bases). This CDR3 has 14 residues. In germline, CDR1 is SGHRS, CDR2 YFSETQ. Trimming left V 7 bases short and J 5 bases short, with 15 bases between. CDR3 bases: TGCGCCAGCCACACCGCGTCGGGAACCGGGGAGCTGTTTTTT. Translating it yields CASHTASGTGELFF.

The chain links TRBV2 to TRBJ1-4; D might be TRBD1 (5 bases). The V gene lost 7 bases and the J gene lost 4 bases, with 13 bases spanning the gap. The CDR3 has 14 residues. Germline loops: CDR1 SNHLY, CDR2 FYNNEI. CDR3 region: CASTPQAYNEKLFF. The CDR3 DNA reads TGTGCCAGCACCCCACAGGCCTATAATGAAAAACTGTTTTTT.

The DNA of the CDR3 is TGTGCCAGCAGCGTGACGTACAATAGCGGGGATTTCACAGATACGCAGTATTTT. Residues: CASSVTYNSGDFTDTQYF. The V call is TRBV9, the J call TRBJ2-3; 8 bases match TRBD2. J gave up 2 bases and V 2 bases, and 13 bases lay outside the gene matches. The CDR3 covers 18 residues. Germline V gene data show CDR1 as SGDLS and CDR2 as YYNGEE.

The J gene is TRBJ2-2, the V gene TRBV5-1; 13 bases align to TRBD2. The V gene end was trimmed by 3 bases and the J gene end by 0 bases; junction bases not matched to a gene: 5. Germline CDR1 SGHRS, CDR2 YFSETQ. This CDR3 spans 18 amino acids. The CDR3 spells CASSWMTSGGTNTGELFF. CDR3 DNA sequence: TGCGCCAGCAGCTGGATGACTAGCGGGGGGACGAACACCGGGGAGCTGTTTTTT.

This sequence joins TRBV4-1 and TRBJ1-2; tentatively, D is TRBD1 (6 bases). Between the trimmed V and J ends, which lost 4 bases and 5 bases, there was a span of 17 bases. CDR3 size: 15 residues. In germline, CDR1 is MGHRA, CDR2 YSYEKL. CDR3 nucleotides: TGCGCCAGCAGCCCCTCCGGGACATTAGGTTATGGCTACACCTTC. This encodes CASSPSGTLGYGYTF.

CDR3 sequence reads: CAISESGLAGSDYEQYF. The CDR3 region has the DNA TGTGCCATCAGTGAGTCCGGTCTAGCGGGGTCAGACTACGAGCAGTACTTC. The chain couples TRBV10-3 to TRBJ2-7; 9 nucleotides align to TRBD2. The ends lost 0 bases at V and 3 bases at J; junction bases unmatched: 9. This CDR3 has 17 residues. The V gene's germline CDR1 is ENHRY and CDR2 SYGVKD.

The CDR3 DNA is TGTGCCAGCTCAGGTGGTGGAAACACCATATATTTT. This sequence encodes CASSGGGNTIYF. This rearrangement joins TRBV6-5 to TRBJ1-3; D is ambiguous. Trimming cost V 8 bases and J 3 bases, with 8 bases left between them. The CDR3 extends over 12 amino acids. Germline loops: CDR1 MNHEY, CDR2 SVGAGI.

This chain joins TRBV3-1 (or the pseudogene TRBV3-2) and TRBJ2-3; the D gene is possibly TRBD1 (6 bases). V dropped 2 bases and J dropped 0 bases, with 12 bases sitting between them. This CDR3 has 16 residues. Germline V gene data show CDR1 as LGHDT and CDR2 as YNNKEL (reference sequence). The CDR3 nucleotides are TGTGCCAGCAGCCAACGGACAGCCGGGAGCACAGATACGCAGTATTTT. The encoded protein is CASSQRTAGSTDTQYF.

The chain uses TRBV2 and TRBJ1-6; D is unclear. V dropped 1 base and J dropped 5 bases, with 9 bases sitting between them. CDR3 length equals 15 residues. Germline V gene data show CDR1 as SNHLY and CDR2 as FYNNEI. CDR3 coding DNA: TGTGCCAGCAGTGAAGGCAGAACAGATAATTCACCCCTCCACTTT. It is translated as CASSEGRTDNSPLHF.

The chain carries TRBV11-1 and TRBJ1-2; 7 bases agree with TRBD1. The CDR3 runs 13 residues. Germline V gene data show CDR1 as SGHAT and CDR2 as FQDESV (reference sequence). V lost 3 bases, J lost 4 bases, and 2 bases stayed unmatched. Written as DNA, the CDR3 is TGTGCCAGCAGCTTTGCAGGGGGCTATGGCTACACCTTC. Translation gives CASSFAGGYGYTF.

This clone was seen more than once but under ten times. This chain uses TRBV9 with TRBJ2-7; 7 positions match TRBD1. CDR1 SGDLS and CDR2 YYNGEE come from the germline V gene. The CDR3 totals 14 residues. V shed 4 bases and J 0 bases; nucleotides not matched to a gene: 4. Written as DNA, the CDR3 is TGTGCCAGCAGCCCCTGGACAGGCTCCTACGAGCAGTACTTC. Translating it yields CASSPWTGSYEQYF. Looking up the rest from reference TRBV9 and TRBJ2-7 gives the full variable domain: DSGVTQTPKHLITATGQRVTLRCSPRSGDLSVYWYQQSLDQGLQFLIQYYNGEERAKGNILERFSAQQFPDLHSELNLSSLELGDSALYFCASSPWTGSYEQYFGPGTRLTVT.

This chain connects TRBV5-6 to TRBJ1-5; 8 nucleotides match TRBD1. V gave up 0 bases and J gave up 2 bases; unmatched junction bases: 7. Germline V gene sequence: CDR1 SGHDT, CDR2 YYEEEE. CDR3 length equals 17 residues. CDR3 DNA sequence: TGTGCCAGCAGCTTGGGGCAGGGGGCGAAAGGCAATCAGCCCCAGCATTTT. This codes for CASSLGQGAKGNQPQHF.

This clone was found a few times. The chain recombines TRBV7-9 with TRBJ1-1; D is unclear. This CDR3 contains 15 residues. Germline lookup yields CDR1 SEHNR and CDR2 FQNEAQ (reference sequence). Deletions cut 1 base from V and 0 bases from J, with 9 bases between. The CDR3 reads CASSLGRAVNTEAFF. The CDR3 coding sequence is TGTGCCAGCAGCTTAGGGCGGGCTGTGAACACTGAAGCTTTCTTT. Together with reference TRBV7-9 and TRBJ1-1, the CDR3 gives the full variable domain: DTGVSQNPRHKITKRGQNVTFRCDPISEHNRLYWYRQTLGQGPEFLTYFQNEAQLEKSRLLSDRFSAERPKGSFSTLEIQRTEQGDSAMYLCASSLGRAVNTEAFFGQGTRLTVV.

CDR3 DNA sequence: TGTGCCAGCGGCGGGGCTAGCGTAGGGAATGAGCAGTTCTTC. This translates into CASGGASVGNEQFF. The chain uses TRBV2 and TRBJ2-1; TRBD2 might be the D (6 bases). Trimming took off 8 bases at V and 7 bases at J, with 18 bases between the two ends. This CDR3 has 14 amino acids. Germline CDR1 is SNHLY and CDR2 is FYNNEI. Full variable domain (missing parts from reference TRBV2 and TRBJ2-1): EPEVTQTPSHQVTQMGQEVILRCVPISNHLYFYWYRQILGQKVEFLVSFYNNEISEKSEIFDDQFSVERPDGSNFTLKIRSTKLEDSAMYFCASGGASVGNEQFFGPGTRLTVL.